The present entry profiles one TCR beta chain with its context. Its specific antigen is unknown. The sample holds no much larger clone one base away, and base qualities are not on file. Participants were included only if at least one PBMC sample before ART initiation and at least two post-ART samples were available. All participants with HIV were treated in the United States of America. Before DNA extraction, cryopreserved samples containing about 0.9-11 million PBMC were thawed and washed. At the time of the earliest PBMC sample, participants with HIV were aged between about 20 and 54 years. Per participant, PBMC samples came from 1-4 timepoints prior to ART initiation and 2-8 timepoints following ART initiation, for a median of 7 samples. Serial HIV viral load, CD4+ T-cell count, ART history and demographic data were obtained for every participant. Genomic DNA was extracted from unsorted PBMC with a Qiagen kit on a QIAcube, with processing performed in batches of 12 samples.

The immunoSEQ hsTCRB v3.0 assay was used at survey level resolution for TRB variable region sequencing. A depth of 40,000-50,000 T-cell genomes per sample was targeted for TRB sequencing. TRB libraries were pooled and sequenced on an Illumina MiSeq using a v3 150-cycle kit. On the study's bioinformatics: Repertoire analysis ran in R within a reproducible Nextflow workflow covering QC, data transformation and analysis. LymphoSeq2, an R package for exploring AIRR-Seq data, was used to implement custom analyses. A handful of samples that produced fewer than 5000 total TRB sequences were removed, so some 190 HIV repertoires were analyzed. Among the roughly 200 retained HIV repertoires, 55 to 65 were collected before ART initiation and some 130 were collected after ART initiation. Repertoires were downsampled to 5000 TRB nucleotide sequences, with summary statistics averaged over 100 downsampling iterations. The analysis kept only TRB sequences whose CDR3 regions were at least seven amino acids long. A Shannon entropy-derived clonality score and the Gini coefficient were used to measure diversity. In the repertoire networks, any two of the top 5000 CDR3 amino acid sequences were connected whenever the two sequences differed by an edit distance of one. GLIPH2 predicted antigen specificity groups and MHC restriction for TRB CDR3 amino acid sequences. Known CMV, EBV, HIV or tissue antigen associations were flagged by matching CDR3 amino acid sequences against VDJdb and McPAS-TCR. Pre-ART, post-ART and control groups were compared with Wilcoxon signed-rank tests and Holm-Bonferroni correction. This immuneACCESS table, as held by TCRdb, lists in-frame sequences with V and J called but not all clones. Of the missing ones, under half trace to an unresolved V gene in checked studies; the others have no known cause. V and J calls and clone size are those listed in that table; D and trimming were worked out from the DNA. The sample has approximately 20,000 clones on record, less than 80% of them singletons. Less than 9.5% of the sample goes to the ten largest clones.

These data originate in a study of long-term antiretroviral therapy in people with HIV (dated by TCRdb to between 2021 and 2023). Broadly, across the study: The earliest samples were collected roughly a decade before the 2015 WHO recommendation for immediate ART, at a time when ART was usually postponed until CD4 counts fell. Of the approximately 32 participants with HIV, approximately ten were female. No cross-contamination during QIAcube processing was shown when test extractions of a monoclonal T-cell line were performed alongside approximately 32 polyclonal samples. The cohort contributed about 190 cryopreserved PBMC samples from 30 adults with confirmed HIV infection, collected serially over a mean of 6 years (range 1-12). A retrospective serial study tested whether ART initiation and durable HIV suppression were associated with changes in peripheral blood TRB repertoire composition and diversity. General findings and caveats noted by the study authors: Narrower CDR3 length ranges were observed in HIV repertoires than in controls, and an antigen-experienced repertoire with only a slight naive shift after ART was suggested by the network structure. Inferences about post-ART repertoire changes were limited because no data were available on ART adherence, viral resistance or therapy changes. Starting ART was linked to a significant rise in TRB diversity, yet even after long-term ART the diversity remained significantly lower than in transplant donor controls. The repertoire was dominated across all time points by expanded TRB clones identified before ART initiation, although this dominance was seen to fluctuate and to decrease in many PLHIV after ART. The samples span the years 2004 to 2017, and the ART regimens used at that time may not be as effective as current regimens. Because cell numbers in pre-ART samples were limited, unsorted PBMC were profiled instead of sorted CD4+ and CD8+ T cells. Since PBMC availability was limited, sequencing covered only the TCR beta chain, with no alpha chain pairing.

The sequencing used unsorted PBMCs, collected 4.1 years after starting antiretroviral therapy. This clonotype was obtained from a woman between 35 and 50 years old with HIV.

The CDR3 region: CSVRDREAYNEQFF. The DNA sequence reads TGCAGCGTTCGGGACAGGGAGGCTTACAATGAGCAGTTCTTC. The receptor chain draws on TRBV29-1 and TRBJ2-1; TRBD1 matches 9 bases in the middle. From the cysteine up to the phenylalanine, the CDR3 has a length of 14 residues. CDR3 DNA only is kept here, 42 bases in frame from base 1. Relative to germline, V is missing 5 bases and J is missing 4 bases, with 6 bases of the junction outside any gene match. The germline V gene gives CDR1 as SQVTM and CDR2 as ANQGSEA.